The 22 T cell receptor beta chains given below trace back to one sample, sequenced in a study of cytomegalovirus exposure and HLA in healthy donors. The PCR was carried out with 60 Vbeta primers and 13 Jbeta primers. Profiled with immunoSEQ multiplex PCR; TCRdb holds only in-frame clones, not every one. The data contain 65,000 to 95,000 clones, 70% to 85% of them singletons. What was sequenced was PBMCs. All receptors come from a man aged 30 to 45 in good health and CMV-seronegative.

In DNA form, the CDR3 reads TGTGCCAGCCACAGTCCCGGGACTAGCGGGTACGACTATATAGAGCAGTTCTTC. This translates into CASHSPGTSGYDYIEQFF. The rearrangement uses TRBV27 and TRBJ2-1; 12 bases are a match to TRBD2. From germline, CDR1 is MNHEY and CDR2 SMNVEV (reference sequence). Unmatched junction bases numbered 21, after V lost 8 bases and J lost 10 bases. CDR3 size: 18 residues.

This chain links TRBV11-2 with TRBJ1-2, with D possibly matching TRBD1 (5 bases). Trimming removed 1 base at V and 5 bases at J, with 11 bases between. The CDR3 consists of 14 residues. CDR1 and CDR2 (germline): SGHAT, FQNNGV. This CDR3 reads CASSLGRVRYGYTF. The CDR3 DNA reads TGTGCCAGCAGCTTAGGCAGGGTTAGGTATGGCTACACCTTC.

The V gene is TRBV7-9, the J gene TRBJ1-1, with D maybe TRBD1 (6 bases). Germline V gene lookup returns CDR1 SEHNR and CDR2 FQNEAQ (reference sequence). This CDR3 region has 15 residues. V was trimmed by 3 bases and J by 1 base, leaving 12 bases between them. CDR3 sequence (DNA): TGTGCCAGCAGCTTTCTCGGACAGCCGAACACTGAAGCTTTCTTT. Protein: CASSFLGQPNTEAFF.

The rearrangement joins TRBV11-2 to TRBJ1-1; D may be TRBD1 (6 bases). Germline V lookup: CDR1 SGHAT, CDR2 FQNNGV. CDR3 length: 17 amino acids. The V end was cut by 5 bases, the J end by 1 base, with 20 bases between. The CDR3 nucleotides read TGTGCCAGCAGCCTAAAACCCCTGGGGGCGCCGAACACTGAAGCTTTCTTT. Its translation: CASSLKPLGAPNTEAFF.

V gene TRBV7-3 combines with J gene TRBJ1-1; TRBD1 agrees at 7 bases. Germline V gene sequence: CDR1 SGHTA, CDR2 FQGTGA. The CDR3 consists of 14 residues. Trimming took 5 bases from V and 4 from J; bases not matched to a gene: 7. CDR3 DNA sequence: TGTGCCAGCAGCGCACAGGGGTGGACCACTGAAGCTTTCTTT. This codes for CASSAQGWTTEAFF.

The rearrangement joins TRBV7-9 to TRBJ2-7, with 10 bases lining up with TRBD1. V trimming: 4 bases; J trimming: 2 bases; junction bases outside the gene matches: 2. This CDR3 comprises 14 residues. From germline, CDR1 is SEHNR and CDR2 FQNEAQ (reference sequence). In nucleotides, the CDR3 is TGTGCCAGCAGCTCGGGACAGGGGACCTACGAGCAGTACTTC. Protein: CASSSGQGTYEQYF.

The V and J genes are TRBV25-1 and TRBJ1-2; a possible D gene is TRBD1 (5 bases). Trimming removed 8 bases at V and 5 bases at J, with 18 bases between. Germline CDR1 and CDR2: MGHDK and SYGVNS. The CDR3 is 14 amino acids. CDR3 bases: TGTGCCAGCGGAGATTGGGGGGAACTGTATGGCTACACCTTC. Its protein product is CASGDWGELYGYTF.

The chain is built from TRBV28 and TRBJ1-5; 7 nucleotides match TRBD1. V shed 5 bases, J shed 9 bases, and the junction held 7 bases outside the gene matches. Germline CDR1 and CDR2: MDHEN and SYDVKM. This CDR3 region has 13 residues. The CDR3 protein is CASSPDRVRPQHF. As DNA, the CDR3 is TGTGCCAGCAGTCCCGACAGGGTCAGGCCCCAGCATTTT.

This clone was counted once. The V and J genes are TRBV2 and TRBJ2-1; 9 bases agree with TRBD2. Germline V gene sequence: CDR1 SNHLY, CDR2 FYNNEI. This CDR3 has 15 amino acids. V trimming: 8 bases; J trimming: 7 bases; junction bases outside the gene matches: 12. The DNA of the CDR3 is TGTGCCAGCCATCGGGCGGGAGGGACGGGAAATGAGCAGTTCTTC. This gives the protein CASHRAGGTGNEQFF.

The rearrangement links TRBV12-5 to TRBJ2-3; 8 positions match TRBD1. The germline V gene encodes CDR1 LGHNT and CDR2 FRNRAP. This CDR3 contains 12 residues. V was pared by 3 bases and J by 12 bases, with 5 bases of the junction left unmatched. CDR3 protein: CASGLDRGAQYF. The CDR3, as DNA: TGTGCTAGTGGTTTAGACAGGGGCGCACAGTATTTT.

The rearrangement uses TRBV28 and TRBJ2-1, with 9 positions matching TRBD2. The CDR3 covers 15 residues. CDR1 and CDR2 (germline): MDHEN, SYDVKM. J was trimmed by 5 bases and V by 7 bases; bases with no gene match: 9. DNA for the CDR3: TGTGCCAGCACCCTTGGACTAGCGCTTAACAATGAGCAGTTCTTC. This encodes CASTLGLALNNEQFF.

This clone was counted once. J is TRBJ2-2 and V is TRBV15; TRBD1 is a possible D gene (5 bases). V lost 3 bases, J lost 5 bases, and 13 bases lay in between. The CDR3 runs to 15 residues. Germline CDR1 LNHNV, CDR2 YYDKDF (reference sequence). The CDR3 coding sequence is TGTGCCACCAGCAGTTTCCCAGGGAATACCGGGGAGCTGTTTTTT. Protein product: CATSSFPGNTGELFF.

The rearrangement links TRBV7-8 to TRBJ1-5, with D uncertain. CDR3 length: 17 residues. CDR1 is SGHVS, CDR2 FQNEAQ, per germline. Trimming shortened V by 0 bases and J by 0 bases, and 12 bases separated the two germline ends. The CDR3 reads CASSLAATQYSNQPQHF. The CDR3 region has the DNA TGTGCCAGCAGCTTAGCGGCAACACAGTATAGCAATCAGCCCCAGCATTTT.

This clone came up once. The rearrangement uses TRBV7-3 and TRBJ2-7; 7 bases line up with TRBD1. V shed 5 bases and J 1 base; nucleotides not matched to a gene: 8. CDR1 is SGHTA and CDR2 is FQGTGA in the germline V gene. This CDR3 is 15 amino acids long. This chain's CDR3 is CASSLTGDPSYEQYF. The CDR3 DNA reads TGTGCCAGCAGCCTTACAGGGGACCCGTCCTACGAGCAGTACTTC. Full variable domain (remainder filled in from reference TRBV7-3 and TRBJ2-7): GAGVSQTPSNKVTEKGKYVELRCDPISGHTALYWYRQSLGQGPEFLIYFQGTGAADDSGLPNDRFFAVRPEGSVSTLKIQRTERGDSAVYLCASSLTGDPSYEQYFGPGTRLTVT.

This clone is medium-sized in the sample. This chain uses TRBV10-3 with TRBJ2-1; 11 bases fit TRBD2. V was clipped by 6 bases and J by 13 bases; unmatched bases: 5. Germline CDR1 reads ENHRY; CDR2 reads SYGVKD. The CDR3 is made up of 12 amino acids. Written as DNA, the CDR3 is TGTGCCATCAGGTATAGCGGGGGGGCACAGTTCTTC. This codes for CAIRYSGGAQFF.

The V call is TRBV6-1, the J call TRBJ1-2; 9 nucleotides line up with TRBD1. The junction had 6 bases not matched to a gene; V was cut back by 3 bases and J by 4 bases. This CDR3 spans 15 amino acids. The germline V gene has CDR1 MNHNS and CDR2 SASEGT. The CDR3 DNA follows: TGTGCCAGCAGTGATGGAACAGGGGGCAGCTATGGCTACACCTTC. This codes for CASSDGTGGSYGYTF.

J is TRBJ1-1 and V is TRBV7-9; D gene ambiguous. The CDR3 spans 14 residues. Germline assignment: CDR1 SEHNR and CDR2 FQNEAQ (reference sequence). The V end was cut by 1 base, the J end by 4 bases, with 10 bases between. CDR3 residues: CASSLGTGSTEAFF. The DNA for the CDR3 is TGTGCCAGCAGCTTAGGAACGGGGAGCACTGAAGCTTTCTTT.

This clone was observed a handful of times. The chain is built from TRBV5-1 and TRBJ2-1; D gene unclear. Trimming cost V 2 bases and J 0 bases, with 6 bases left between them. The CDR3 totals 14 residues. The germline V gene has CDR1 SGHRS and CDR2 YFSETQ. The CDR3 DNA follows: TGCGCCAGCAGCTTCCGTAGCTCCTACAATGAGCAGTTCTTC. Amino acids: CASSFRSSYNEQFF.

The count of this clone is one. The chain combines TRBV29-1 with TRBJ1-1; D unclear. CDR1 and CDR2 (germline): SQVTM, ANQGSEA. The CDR3 runs to 14 residues. V was trimmed by 2 bases and J by 2 bases, leaving 12 bases between them. CDR3 in amino acids: CSVELFTPNTEAFF. CDR3 nucleotides: TGCAGCGTTGAACTTTTCACACCTAACACTGAAGCTTTCTTT.

The rearrangement uses TRBV4-2 and TRBJ2-7, with no clear D. The CDR3 totals 12 residues. CDR1 and CDR2 (germline): LGHNA, YNFKEQ. The V gene lost 2 bases and the J gene lost 3 bases, with 5 bases spanning the gap. The CDR3 nucleotides read TGTGCCAGCAGCCAACACAGCTACGAGCAGTACTTC. Translation: CASSQHSYEQYF.

The chain joins TRBV7-9 to TRBJ2-3; TRBD2 matches 8 bases. V gave up 6 bases and J gave up 3 bases; unmatched junction bases: 8. This CDR3 has 15 amino acids. Germline V CDR1 and CDR2: SEHNR, FQNEAQ (reference sequence). CDR3 in DNA: TGTGCCAGCAGTTCCAGCGGGAGAGGGACAGATACGCAGTATTTT. Amino acid sequence: CASSSSGRGTDTQYF.

This sequence joins TRBV6-5 and TRBJ1-2; 8 bases fit TRBD1. The CDR3 totals 15 residues. Germline V gene data show CDR1 as MNHEY and CDR2 as SVGAGI. V was clipped by 4 bases and J by 4 bases; unmatched bases: 8. In DNA, the CDR3 is TGTGCCAGCAGTTCTCCGGGACAGGCCCTCTATGGCTACACCTTC. Translated: CASSSPGQALYGYTF.